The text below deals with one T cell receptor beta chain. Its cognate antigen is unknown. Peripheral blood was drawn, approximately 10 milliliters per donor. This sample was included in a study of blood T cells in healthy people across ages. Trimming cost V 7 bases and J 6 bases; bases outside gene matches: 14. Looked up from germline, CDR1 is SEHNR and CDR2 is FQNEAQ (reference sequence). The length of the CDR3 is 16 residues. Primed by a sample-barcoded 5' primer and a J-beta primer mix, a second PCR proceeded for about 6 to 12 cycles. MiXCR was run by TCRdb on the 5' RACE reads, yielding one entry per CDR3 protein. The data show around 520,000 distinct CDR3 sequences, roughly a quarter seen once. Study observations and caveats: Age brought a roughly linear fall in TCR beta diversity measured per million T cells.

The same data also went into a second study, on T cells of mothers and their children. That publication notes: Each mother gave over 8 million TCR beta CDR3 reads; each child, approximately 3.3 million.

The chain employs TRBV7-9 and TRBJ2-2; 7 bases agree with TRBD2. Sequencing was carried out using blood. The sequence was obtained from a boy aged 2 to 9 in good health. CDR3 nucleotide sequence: TGTGCCAGCACCCCATTCGGGGGGAATAGGGCCGGGGAGCTGTTTTTT. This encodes CASTPFGGNRAGELFF.